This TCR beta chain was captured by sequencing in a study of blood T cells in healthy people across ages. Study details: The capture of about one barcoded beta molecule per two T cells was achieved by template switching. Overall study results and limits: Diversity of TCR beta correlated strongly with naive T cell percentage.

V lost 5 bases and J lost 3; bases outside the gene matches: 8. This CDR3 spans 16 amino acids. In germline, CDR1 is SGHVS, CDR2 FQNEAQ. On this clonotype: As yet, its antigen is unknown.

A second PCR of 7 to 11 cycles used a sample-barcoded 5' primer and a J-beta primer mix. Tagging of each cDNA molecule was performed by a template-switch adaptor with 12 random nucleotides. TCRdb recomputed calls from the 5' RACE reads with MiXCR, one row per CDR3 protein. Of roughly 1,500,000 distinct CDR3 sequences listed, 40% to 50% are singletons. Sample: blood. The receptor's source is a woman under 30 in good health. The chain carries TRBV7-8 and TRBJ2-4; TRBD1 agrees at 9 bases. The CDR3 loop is CASSLLQGAVKNIQYF. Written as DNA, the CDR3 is TGTGCCAGCAGCCTTTTACAGGGGGCGGTCAAAAACATTCAGTACTTC.